The rows below give T cell receptor beta chains drawn from one sample of a study of blood T cell repertoires in COVID-19. The table came from immunoSEQ multiplex PCR; TCRdb's copy has only in-frame clones and leaves some out. In the table there are approximately 280,000 clones, roughly 91% of which are singletons. The sequenced sample consisted of PBMCs or T cells enriched from blood (not recorded which). The source is an older woman who had recovered from COVID-19. CDR3s leave out the opening cysteine and the closing phenylalanine or tryptophan.

v_gene	j_gene	CDR3aa
TRBV7-9	TRBJ2-2	ASSLGLAGVVGELF
TRBV9	TRBJ1-1	ASSVSGNTEAF
TRBV18	TRBJ1-1	ASSPSPQGNTEAF
TRBV7-9	TRBJ1-1	ASSSPDRGPGAF
TRBV28	TRBJ2-3	ASSSHSPVVGGVTDTQY
TRBV29-1	TRBJ1-3	SVARGVGNTIY
TRBV3-1/TRBV3-2	TRBJ1-1	ASSQTGEDTEAF
TRBV4-2	TRBJ2-7	ASSQELAGGGPYEQY
TRBV5-5	TRBJ2-1	ASSFLLAGEQF
TRBV27	TRBJ1-6	ASSTGTGYSPLH
TRBV24-1	TRBJ2-5	ATSDYPEQETQY
TRBV11-3	TRBJ2-7	ASSPSRIAGAYEQY
TRBV28	TRBJ1-1	ASSSQGLNTEAF
TRBV3-1/TRBV3-2	TRBJ2-3	ASSQKVAVTDTQY
TRBV5-1	TRBJ2-1	ASGQAGGDYNEQF
TRBV27	TRBJ2-7	ASSRAGGRPLREQY
TRBV21-1	TRBJ2-1	ASSTRGDRGLLSSYNEQF
TRBV28	TRBJ2-7	ASLPGTGRPYEQY
TRBV13	TRBJ2-3	ASSSGGRAGDTQY
TRBV3-1/TRBV3-2	TRBJ1-1	ASSQGAGGNTEAF
TRBV9	TRBJ2-7	ASSVAPRDSIYEQY
TRBV28	TRBJ1-5	ASNKHRSPSNQPQH
TRBV5-4	TRBJ2-5	ASSPGTSGSYQETQY
TRBV5-6	TRBJ2-5	ASSVELKETQY
TRBV27	TRBJ1-6	ASKGPQGGNSPLH
TRBV4-1	TRBJ2-1	ASSQDRSSGREKF
TRBV21-1	TRBJ1-1	ASSKQETGVGTEAF
TRBV28	TRBJ2-7	ASSPPQAAGSYEQY
TRBV28	TRBJ1-2	ASSSNRGYGYT
TRBV5-4	TRBJ2-2	ASSLAAGGPIGELF
TRBV20-1	TRBJ2-1	SASDPRTSGIYNEQF
TRBV7-2	TRBJ1-5	ASSTYYSNQPQH
TRBV27	TRBJ1-1	ASRTGQTMNTEAF
TRBV20-1	TRBJ1-4	SASDVRTNEKLF
TRBV10-3	TRBJ2-2	AIRSGVDTGELF
TRBV24-1	TRBJ1-4	ATSVFRDTEKLF
TRBV2	TRBJ1-1	ASRDRGNEAF
TRBV5-6	TRBJ1-1	ASSSPRSRGNTEAF
TRBV5-1	TRBJ2-2	ASSSSFGSGGELF
TRBV29-1	TRBJ2-3	SVVLAGLHKNRPLVTDTQY
TRBV9	TRBJ1-6	ASSVGFQGPNSPLH
TRBV10-2	TRBJ1-5	ASSEPNQPQH
TRBV7-8	TRBJ1-5	ASSLRRTGNQPQH
TRBV5-4	TRBJ2-2	ASSSPTGGAGELF
TRBV2	TRBJ2-1	ATTGQGWNEQF
TRBV28	TRBJ1-2	ASSPAGARYGYT
TRBV7-9	TRBJ2-6	ASSKGQGAFGANVLT
TRBV18	TRBJ1-1	ASSDQANTEAF
TRBV19	TRBJ2-7	ASNQGYEQY
TRBV5-4	TRBJ2-2	ASSLGGGTGELF
TRBV28	TRBJ2-7	ASDRGGFNEQY
TRBV18	TRBJ2-2	ASSPAGGINTGELF
TRBV9	TRBJ2-7	ASSVGDSYEQY
TRBV2	TRBJ1-5	ASSAQGDQPQH
TRBV2	TRBJ2-7	ASSEVGDSPHYEQY
TRBV11-2	TRBJ1-4	ASSSYRGGSANEKLF
TRBV28	TRBJ2-3	ATKSTGVADTQY
TRBV11-2	TRBJ2-7	ASSLARSWRVYEQY
TRBV5-6	TRBJ2-3	ASSLGYGGITRY